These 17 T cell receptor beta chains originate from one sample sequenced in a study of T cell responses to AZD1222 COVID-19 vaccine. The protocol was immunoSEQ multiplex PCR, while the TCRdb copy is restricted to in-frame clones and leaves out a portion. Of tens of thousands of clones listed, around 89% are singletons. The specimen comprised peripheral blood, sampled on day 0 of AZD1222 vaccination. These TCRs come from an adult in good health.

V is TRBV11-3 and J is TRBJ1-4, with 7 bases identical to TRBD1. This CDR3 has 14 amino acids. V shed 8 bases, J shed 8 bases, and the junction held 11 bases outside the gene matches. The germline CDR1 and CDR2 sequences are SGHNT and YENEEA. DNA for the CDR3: TGTGCCAGCGTGAGGGGGCGATGGGCGGAAAAACTGTTTTTT. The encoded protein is CASVRGRWAEKLFF.

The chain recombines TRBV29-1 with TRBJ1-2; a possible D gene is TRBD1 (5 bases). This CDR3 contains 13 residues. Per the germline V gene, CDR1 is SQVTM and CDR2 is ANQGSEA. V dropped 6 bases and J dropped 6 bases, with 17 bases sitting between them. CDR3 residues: CSVGAQAPDGYTF. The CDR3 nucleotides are TGCAGCGTCGGGGCTCAGGCACCAGATGGCTACACCTTC.

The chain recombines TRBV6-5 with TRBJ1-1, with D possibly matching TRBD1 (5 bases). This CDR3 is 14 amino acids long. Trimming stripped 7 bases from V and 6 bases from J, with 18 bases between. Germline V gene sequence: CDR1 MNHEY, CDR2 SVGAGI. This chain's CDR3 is CASTDFGGGAEAFF. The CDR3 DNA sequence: TGTGCCAGCACCGACTTCGGGGGAGGAGCTGAAGCTTTCTTT.

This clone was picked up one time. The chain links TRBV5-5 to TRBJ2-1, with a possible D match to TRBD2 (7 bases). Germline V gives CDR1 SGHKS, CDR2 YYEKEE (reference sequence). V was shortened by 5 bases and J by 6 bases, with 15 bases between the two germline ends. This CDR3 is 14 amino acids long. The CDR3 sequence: CASRGAGRGNEQFF. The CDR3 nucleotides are TGTGCCAGCAGGGGGGCAGGGAGGGGCAATGAGCAGTTCTTC.

The CDR3, as DNA: TGTGCCAGCAGTACAGGGTACGAGCAGTACTTC. Its protein is CASSTGYEQYF. The chain uses TRBV6-5 and TRBJ2-7; perhaps TRBD1 as D (6 bases). Per germline, CDR1 MNHEY and CDR2 SVGAGI. The V end lost 5 bases, the J end lost 4 bases, and 6 bases lay between the germline ends. CDR3 length: 11 amino acids.

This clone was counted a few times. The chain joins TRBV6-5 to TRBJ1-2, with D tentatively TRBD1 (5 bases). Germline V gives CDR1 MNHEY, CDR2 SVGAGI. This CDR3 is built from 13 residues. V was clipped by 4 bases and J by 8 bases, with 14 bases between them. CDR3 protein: CASSSSGTLGYTF. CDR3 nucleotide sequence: TGTGCCAGCAGTTCTTCCGGGACGTTGGGCTACACCTTC.

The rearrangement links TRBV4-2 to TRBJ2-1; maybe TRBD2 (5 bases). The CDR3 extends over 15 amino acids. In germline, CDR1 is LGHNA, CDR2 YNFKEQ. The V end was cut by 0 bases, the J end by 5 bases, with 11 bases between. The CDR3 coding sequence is TGTGCCAGCAGCCAAGAGACTACAGCCAACAATGAGCAGTTCTTC. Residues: CASSQETTANNEQFF.

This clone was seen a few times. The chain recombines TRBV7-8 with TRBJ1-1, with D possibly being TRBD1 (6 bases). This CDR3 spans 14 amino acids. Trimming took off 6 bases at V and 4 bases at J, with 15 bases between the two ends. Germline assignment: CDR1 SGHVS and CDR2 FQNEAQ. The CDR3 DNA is TGTGCCAGCAGGGTGGACAGAAGGGGCACTGAAGCTTTCTTT. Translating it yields CASRVDRRGTEAFF.

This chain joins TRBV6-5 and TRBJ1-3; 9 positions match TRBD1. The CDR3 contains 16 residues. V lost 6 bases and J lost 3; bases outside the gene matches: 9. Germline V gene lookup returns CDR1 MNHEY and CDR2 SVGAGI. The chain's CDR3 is CASRYPGQGDGNTIYF. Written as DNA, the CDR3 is TGTGCCAGCAGATACCCGGGACAGGGCGATGGAAACACCATATATTTT.

CDR3 bases: TGTGCCAGCAGCTTAGGGACAGGGGAGGCCAACACTGAAGCTTTCTTT. Protein product: CASSLGTGEANTEAFF. The chain employs TRBV7-6 and TRBJ1-1, with 9 bases fitting TRBD1. Germline V gene lookup returns CDR1 SGHVS and CDR2 FNYEAQ. Unmatched junction bases numbered 5, after V lost 1 base and J lost 2 bases. This CDR3 comprises 16 residues.

The CDR3 region has the DNA TGTGCCACCGTGCTGCGCGTCCCTCCCGTCGAGCAGTACTTC. Translated: CATVLRVPPVEQYF. The genes are TRBV6-5 and TRBJ2-7, with D unclear. CDR1 is MNHEY and CDR2 is SVGAGI in the germline V gene. V was pared by 10 bases and J by 6 bases, with 22 bases between. The length of the CDR3 is 14 residues.

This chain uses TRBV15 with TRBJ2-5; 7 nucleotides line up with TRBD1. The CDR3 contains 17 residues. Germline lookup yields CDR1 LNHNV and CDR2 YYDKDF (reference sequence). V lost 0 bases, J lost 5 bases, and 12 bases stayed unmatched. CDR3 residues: CATSRDSRGRSLETQYF. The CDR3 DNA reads TGTGCCACCAGCAGAGATAGTAGGGGGCGATCACTGGAGACCCAGTACTTC.

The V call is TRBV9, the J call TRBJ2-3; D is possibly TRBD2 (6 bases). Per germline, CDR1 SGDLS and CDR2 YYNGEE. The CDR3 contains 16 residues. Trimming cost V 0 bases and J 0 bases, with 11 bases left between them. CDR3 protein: CASSVGGVPSTDTQYF. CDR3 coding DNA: TGTGCCAGCAGCGTAGGGGGGGTTCCTAGCACAGATACGCAGTATTTT.

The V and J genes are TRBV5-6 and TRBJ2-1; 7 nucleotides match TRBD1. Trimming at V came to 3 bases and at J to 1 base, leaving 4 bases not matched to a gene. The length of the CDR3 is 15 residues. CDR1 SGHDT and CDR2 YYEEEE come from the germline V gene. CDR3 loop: CASSSGTASYNEQFF. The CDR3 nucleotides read TGTGCCAGCAGCTCCGGGACAGCGTCCTACAATGAGCAGTTCTTC.

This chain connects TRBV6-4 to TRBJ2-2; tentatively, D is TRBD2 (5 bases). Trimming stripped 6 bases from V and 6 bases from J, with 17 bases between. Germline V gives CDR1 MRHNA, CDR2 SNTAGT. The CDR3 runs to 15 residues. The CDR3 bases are TGTGCCAGCAGCCCCCTACCCGGAGCGGCCGGGGAGCTGTTTTTT. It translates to CASSPLPGAAGELFF.

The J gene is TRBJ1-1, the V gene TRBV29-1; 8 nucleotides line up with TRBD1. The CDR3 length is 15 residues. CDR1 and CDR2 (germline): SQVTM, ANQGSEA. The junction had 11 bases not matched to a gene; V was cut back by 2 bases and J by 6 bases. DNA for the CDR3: TGCAGCGTTGAACCGGGGACAGGCCGGGGGGCTGAAGCTTTCTTT. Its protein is CSVEPGTGRGAEAFF.

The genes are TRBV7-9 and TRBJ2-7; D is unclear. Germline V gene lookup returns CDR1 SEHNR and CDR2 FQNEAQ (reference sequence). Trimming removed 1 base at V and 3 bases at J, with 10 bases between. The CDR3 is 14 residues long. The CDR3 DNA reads TGTGCCAGCAGCTTAGAGGTCCAGTTCTACGAGCAGTACTTC. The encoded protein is CASSLEVQFYEQYF.